This T cell receptor beta chain was found in a study of T-cell reconstitution after alpha-beta-depleted transplantation in children (dated by TCRdb to 2016 to 2017). Regarding the complete study: The study quantitatively tracked T-cell immune reconstitution after TCRalphabeta/CD19-depleted allogeneic hematopoietic cell transplantation in children using TCR repertoire profiling.

This clonotype was seen a handful of times. No antigen is known for it. No base qualities exist here, and no much larger clone lies one base off it. The receptor library was made with PCR. The reads were generated on an Illumina HiSeq 2500. TCR libraries were prepared with molecular barcoding, using unique molecular identifiers to normalize TCRbeta repertoire quantification. TCRdb's own reprocessing of the public reads used fastp at Q25 and MiXCR and kept productive beta chains. Entries that share a CDR3 protein sequence are merged under the most common genes and DNA. The sample data list around 370,000 distinct CDR3 sequences, and 10% of these were observed just once. Of the sample, 2% to 3% falls within the top ten clones. The CDR3 runs 13 residues from the cysteine to the phenylalanine. Just CDR3 DNA is preserved here, 39 bases in frame from base 1. The germline V gene (reference sequence) gives CDR1 as DFQATT and CDR2 as SNEGSKA. Relative to germline, V is 5 bases shorter and J is 10 bases shorter, with 18 bases between their ends.

The sequence was collected from a human donor who donated a stem cell graft to a child with acute lymphoblastic leukemia. Sequenced material: PBMCs from the stem cell graft donor, taken from the stem cell graft. The rearranged segments are TRBV20-1 and TRBJ2-1; no D gene can be assigned with confidence. The DNA sequence follows: TGCAGTGCTCCGGCGCCGGGCCGTCGGGAGCAGTTCTTC. Protein translation: CSAPAPGRREQFF.